This TCR beta chain was recovered during a study of metastatic and nonmetastatic thyroid tumors. On the study more broadly: Comparison of repertoires was carried out across blood and tumor or nodule tissue from malignant and benign thyroid patients.

The germline gives CDR1 MNHNS, CDR2 SASEGT. The length of the CDR3 is 14 residues. About this clone: Antigen unknown. Sequence at one end of the junction differs from germline and may be a read error.

Source study methods: CDR3 was compared across clinicopathological groups, and the resulting differences were used to build a distant-metastasis classifier for papillary thyroid cancer. TCRdb re-analyzed the PCR reads through MiXCR. TCRdb, not the original authors, processed these V and J calls. This sample has 28,000 or so clones, with 16% found just once. Treatment of any kind had been given to no patient before thyroid surgery. Study-level results: Across blood and tumor, TCR beta diversity in malignant thyroid tumors was reportedly significantly higher than in benign nodules.

The source is a female donor with papillary thyroid cancer or a benign thyroid nodule (not recorded which). Some clones in this sample may be carry-over from other donors' samples. Input material: blood. V is TRBV6-1 and J is TRBJ1-4, with 7 nucleotides matching TRBD1. In DNA form, the CDR3 reads TGTGCCAGCGGTGACGGGACAGTGGCTGAAAAACTGTTTTTT. Its protein product is CASGDGTVAEKLFF.